One and the same sample provided the 4 T cell receptor beta chains below, sequenced in a study of molecular identifiers for immune sequencing clone quantification. TCRdb fed the PCR reads into MiXCR, producing one record per CDR3 protein. Here the sample spans about 640,000 distinct CDR3 sequences, roughly 21% being singletons. The material sequenced was naive CD8+ T cells from blood, with Jurkat cell RNA spiked in. Stated subset: FACS-sorted CD8+CD4-CCR7+CD45RA+ naive T cells. All receptors come from a human donor in good health. Some libraries in this study had Jurkat cell RNA spiked in.

This clonotype was seen many times. The V and J genes are TRBV21-1 and TRBJ2-3; the table's TRBD1 call for D was not verified on the DNA. TRBV21-1 is a pseudogene locus. The CDR3 covers 18 residues. This CDR3 reads CASTGDRHQLSSTDTQYF. Here the CDR3 DNA reads TGTGCCAGCACAGGGGACAGGCACCAATTATCTAGCACAGATACGCAGTATTTT.

The rearrangement uses TRBV19 and TRBJ2-1; 12 positions agree with TRBD2. Per germline, CDR1 LNHDA and CDR2 SQIVND (reference sequence). J lost 5 bases, V lost 5 bases, and 7 bases had no gene match. The CDR3 contains 16 residues. CDR3 nucleotides: TGTGCCAGTAGTCCCGGACTAGCGGGACCAAACAATGAGCAGTTCTTC. Residues: CASSPGLAGPNNEQFF.

About this clonotype: Possible read error: a much larger clone is one base away. The chain recombines TRBV6-2 or TRBV6-3 with TRBJ2-5; D is possibly TRBD1 (6 bases). This CDR3 comprises 16 residues. Per the germline V gene, CDR1 is MNHEY and CDR2 is SVGEGT. The CDR3 sequence: CASSYSPRTVQETQHF. CDR3 nucleotides: TGTGCCAGCAGTTACTCGCCCAGGACAGTCCAAGAGACCCAGCACTTC.

This clonotype appeared many times. The rearrangement links TRBV5-1 to TRBJ2-7; D may correspond to TRBD1 or TRBD2 (6 bases each). V dropped 0 bases and J dropped 3 bases, with 13 bases sitting between them. The CDR3 is 15 amino acids. In germline, CDR1 is SGHRS, CDR2 YFSETQ. The CDR3 loop is CASSLDEGGGYEQYF. The CDR3 bases are TGCGCCAGCAGCTTGGACGAGGGGGGAGGCTACGAGCAGTACTTC.